This TCR beta chain was profiled in a study of cytomegalovirus exposure and HLA in healthy donors. On the study more broadly: As released early, the data held roughly 85 million unique TCRs from HLA-typed donors. Study findings and constraints: Both high specificity and high sensitivity reportedly marked the classifier's diagnosis of cytomegalovirus status. Per a prior analysis, the majority of TCR beta V segments were productive roughly 87% or roughly 30% of the time.

CDR3 length: 17 residues. Germline CDR1 is SGHRS and CDR2 is YFSETQ. Trimming cost V 5 bases and J 1 base; bases outside gene matches: 14. Vbeta (60) and Jbeta (13) primers were used in the PCR. Original methodology: It was a later analysis that counted about 80 million unique TCR beta chains, of which roughly 10 million were shared. Sequencing was performed with immunoSEQ multiplex PCR; in TCRdb, only in-frame clones are kept and a portion is missing. V and J calls and clone size follow that table, whereas D and trimming were derived from the DNA. The sample has some 160,000 clones, around 88% seen once. In its sample, this clone was seen once. As yet, its antigen is unknown.

The source is a woman aged 18 to 35 in good health and CMV-seronegative. Input material: PBMCs. The chain combines TRBV5-1 with TRBJ2-5; 7 bases match TRBD2. CDR3 region: CASSLDGRGNFQETQYF. DNA of the CDR3: TGCGCCAGCAGTCTCGACGGGCGGGGGAATTTCCAAGAGACCCAGTACTTC. The full variable domain, completed using reference TRBV5-1 and TRBJ2-5, is KAGVTQTPRYLIKTRGQQVTLSCSPISGHRSVSWYQQTPGQGLQFLFEYFSETQRNKGNFPGRFSGRQFSNSRSEMNVSTLELGDSALYLCASSLDGRGNFQETQYFGPGTRLLVL.